This is a list of T cell receptor beta chains from one sample in a study of blood T cell repertoires in COVID-19. Libraries were prepared by immunoSEQ multiplex PCR; TCRdb keeps only in-frame clonotypes and omits some of them. The sample has about 74,000 clones; around 82% are singletons. The sequenced sample consisted of peripheral blood. Receptor source: a human donor in a cohort sampled during active COVID-19. The CDR3 runs from the conserved cysteine through the conserved F or W. The D gene is left open where the match is weak. Size tells how often a clone was seen (once, few, many) or the class of an expanded clone, and some rows leave it out.

DNA,CDR3,D,V,size,J
TGCGCCAGCAGTGATCGGGACAGAGGGCCCTACAATGAGCAGTTCTTC,CASSDRDRGPYNEQFF,TRBD1,TRBV10-1,NA,TRBJ2-1
TGTGCCAGCAGCTTAGCGGGAGCGGGAGTGGGAGATACGCAGTATTTT,CASSLAGAGVGDTQYF,TRBD2,TRBV7-6,NA,TRBJ2-3
TGTGCCTGGGACGGGGACAGGGGAGGTGAAAAACTGTTTTTT,CAWDGDRGGEKLFF,TRBD1,TRBV30,NA,TRBJ1-4
TGTGCCAGCAGCTCCAGGACAGGGTCAACAGATACGCAGTATTTT,CASSSRTGSTDTQYF,TRBD1,TRBV5-4,NA,TRBJ2-3
TGTGCCAGCTCCGGTAGCCAATCCGGGACTAGCGGGAGCACAGATACGCAGTATTTT,CASSGSQSGTSGSTDTQYF,TRBD2,TRBV18,NA,TRBJ2-3
TGTGCCAGCAGTGAAGGACAGGGGGGCTCTGGAAACACCATATATTTT,CASSEGQGGSGNTIYF,TRBD1,TRBV2,NA,TRBJ1-3
TGTGCCAGCAGTTACGCGGTCCGGTACTACGAGCAGTACTTC,CASSYAVRYYEQYF,NA,TRBV6-5,NA,TRBJ2-7
TGTGCCAGCAGCCGACTAGGAGGGGAGACCCAGTACTTC,CASSRLGGETQYF,NA,TRBV6-2/TRBV6-3,NA,TRBJ2-5
TGCGCCAGCAGCGCACCAGGCGACCTGCAGTACTTC,CASSAPGDLQYF,NA,TRBV5-1,NA,TRBJ2-7
TGTGCCAGCAGTGTCAGGGGGCTTAATTCACCCCTCCACTTT,CASSVRGLNSPLHF,TRBD1,TRBV6-4,NA,TRBJ1-6
TGTGCCAGCAGCCAAGATCTGTCTAGCAGATCAAACAATGAGCAGTTCTTC,CASSQDLSSRSNNEQFF,NA,TRBV3-1/TRBV3-2,NA,TRBJ2-1
TGTGCCAGCAGTTACGCCGGACAGTTCTATGGCTACACCTTC,CASSYAGQFYGYTF,NA,TRBV6-6,NA,TRBJ1-2
TGTGCCACCAGTGGGGGCCGGGACAGTCTCTACGAGCAGTACTTC,CATSGGRDSLYEQYF,TRBD1,TRBV24-1,NA,TRBJ2-7
TGTGCCAGCAGCTTGGGTAGCGGGAGGGCGAACAATGAGCAGTTCTTC,CASSLGSGRANNEQFF,TRBD2,TRBV5-4,NA,TRBJ2-1
TGTGCCAGAAGCGGGACAGGCTATGGCTACACCTTC,CARSGTGYGYTF,TRBD1,TRBV5-3,few,TRBJ1-2
TGTGCCAGCAGCTTACCAGGAACTGAAGCTTTCTTT,CASSLPGTEAFF,NA,TRBV7-9,NA,TRBJ1-1
TGTGCCAGCGGGGACTATCTTTCTAGCACAGATACGCAGTATTTT,CASGDYLSSTDTQYF,NA,TRBV21-1,NA,TRBJ2-3
TGTGCCAGCTCACCATTCTCAGGGTTTCAGCCCCAGCATTTT,CASSPFSGFQPQHF,NA,TRBV18,NA,TRBJ1-5
TGTGCCATCAGTGGTGTCGGGACTACAAGCTCCTACGAGCAGTACTTC,CAISGVGTTSSYEQYF,TRBD2,TRBV10-3,NA,TRBJ2-7
TGTGCCTGGAGTGTACAGGCAGGGGGCCGCGGCTACACCTTC,CAWSVQAGGRGYTF,TRBD1,TRBV30,NA,TRBJ1-2
TGTGCCAGCAGTGAAAAATTGCGGGAAAAACTGTTTTTT,CASSEKLREKLFF,NA,TRBV6-1,few,TRBJ1-4
TGTGCCAGCACCATAGACAGGGGGCAATACAATGAGCAGTTCTTC,CASTIDRGQYNEQFF,TRBD1,TRBV5-4,NA,TRBJ2-1
TGTGCCAGCAGCGTCAGCGGGAGTGTCGAGACCCAGTACTTC,CASSVSGSVETQYF,TRBD2,TRBV5-6,many,TRBJ2-5
TGTGCCACCAGCGTGGGCGGGGCTGGAAACACCATATATTTT,CATSVGGAGNTIYF,NA,TRBV15,NA,TRBJ1-3
TGTGCCAGCAGCCAGACAGGCAGGAATTTTTCACCCCTCCACTTT,CASSQTGRNFSPLHF,NA,TRBV27,NA,TRBJ1-6
TGCGCCAGCAGCTTGTCAGAGCCGACTTACGAGCAGTACTTC,CASSLSEPTYEQYF,NA,TRBV5-1,NA,TRBJ2-7
TGTGCCAGTAGTATGTGGCACAAGAACACTGAAGCTTTCTTT,CASSMWHKNTEAFF,NA,TRBV19,NA,TRBJ1-1